This TCR beta chain derives from a study of OX40 agonist ivuxolimab in advanced cancers. With regard to the full study: Ivuxolimab, which targeted the costimulatory receptor OX40 (CD134), was an agonistic, fully human IgG2 monoclonal antibody. Partial responses occurred in three dose-escalation patients, of whom one had hepatocellular carcinoma and two had cutaneous melanoma. In the dose-escalation cohort, approximately 83% of patients were male, and the mean age was 60 years with a range of roughly 23 to 90. Intravenous ivuxolimab was administered to patients every 2 weeks at six dose levels: 0.01, 0.1, 0.3, 1.5, 3 and 10 mg/kg. Among the 50 to 55 dose-escalation patients, around 19 had hepatocellular carcinoma, about 15 melanoma, 9 renal cell carcinoma and 9 head and neck cancer. The monotherapy dose-escalation portion (N ≈ 57 patients) of the phase I ivuxolimab trial is reported in the paper. Peripheral TCRbeta sequencing was intended to test whether TCR sequence diversity was altered and clonal T-cell expansion was caused by ivuxolimab. Prior anti-PD-1, anti-PD-L1 or anti-CTLA-4 therapy was permitted, and 40% to 50% of dose-escalation patients had received checkpoint inhibitors.

On this clone: Which antigen it targets is not known. Per-base qualities were not stored, and no clone one base away is much larger.

Taken from the germline V gene (reference sequence), the CDR1 and CDR2 loops are DFQATT and SNEGSKA. V was cut back by 6 bases and J by 7 bases, leaving a gap of 12 bases between them. The CDR3, from cysteine to phenylalanine, totals 11 residues. Left in the record is the CDR3 DNA by itself, 33 bases read in frame from the first base. Patients with a history of autoimmune disease or receiving systemic immunosuppression were excluded from the trial. Peripheral blood for TCR sequencing was collected from all dose cohorts at baseline, on cycle 4 day 1, and on cycle 7 day 1. Samples came from an open-label, multicenter, first-in-human phase I dose-escalation trial of ivuxolimab. The trial enrolled adults with locally advanced or metastatic head and neck squamous cell, hepatocellular, melanoma or renal cell carcinoma. Before TCR sequencing, CD4+ T cells and CD8+ T cells were sorted from peripheral blood as separate populations.

For sequencing of the TCRbeta CDR3 region, genomic DNA was extracted from the sorted cells. TCRbeta CDR3 regions were sequenced using the immunoSEQ Assay. What TCRdb holds here is the immuneACCESS table cut down to in-frame rearrangements. Part of the clones is not present; checked against another copy, under half of the missing clones reflect an unresolved V gene, and the others are unexplained. In all, the sample holds roughly 2,200 clones, and about 79% of those were seen once. Jointly, the top ten make up around 20% of the sample. Overall study outcomes, separate from this receptor: On average, CD8+ T cells showed more expanded clones than CD4+ T cells after ivuxolimab. The antigen specificity of the clonally expanded peripheral T cells was not determined. At doses from 0.1 to 3.0 mg/kg, clonal expansion was seen in both CD4+ and CD8+ blood T cells between baseline and week 6. Low levels of normalized T-cell clonal expansion were also seen in some nonresponding patients. Partial responders in the 0.1-3.0 mg/kg groups had among the lowest normalized peripheral clonal expansion, especially among CD8+ T cells.

The receptor comes from an adult with an advanced solid tumor such as melanoma, head and neck, liver or kidney cancer. Sequences were derived from CD4+ or CD8+ T cells sorted from blood, sampled in a trial of the OX40 agonist ivuxolimab. The chain is encoded by TRBV20-1 joined to TRBJ1-2, with an unclear D gene assignment. The CDR3 sequence is CSAPRALGYTF. In nucleotide form, the sequence is TGCAGTGCGCCCCGGGCTCTTGGCTACACCTTC.